The 17 T cell receptor beta chains below all came from one sample that was sequenced in a study of blood T cell repertoires in COVID-19. This table comes from immunoSEQ multiplex PCR, and its TCRdb copy is limited to in-frame clones, with some not included. Of 100,000 to 150,000 clones in the sample, roughly three quarters were seen once. The sample consisted of peripheral blood. Every receptor here comes from a human donor in a cohort sampled during active COVID-19.

This sequence joins TRBV13 and TRBJ2-7; possibly TRBD2 for D (7 bases). CDR1 and CDR2 from the germline V gene are PRHDT and FYEKMQ (reference sequence). This CDR3 contains 14 residues. Deletions cut 5 bases from V and 7 bases from J, with 18 bases between. The CDR3 loop reads CASSPGLGGWEQYF. The DNA for the CDR3 is TGTGCCAGCAGCCCCGGACTAGGGGGTTGGGAGCAGTACTTC.

The J gene is TRBJ2-6, the V gene TRBV5-1; TRBD1 matches 9 bases. The CDR3 contains 16 residues. J was trimmed by 2 bases and V by 4 bases; bases with no gene match: 4. From germline, CDR1 is SGHRS and CDR2 YFSETQ. DNA for the CDR3: TGCGCCAGCAGCAGGGGACAGGGTACTGGGGCCAACGTCCTGACTTTC. Its protein product is CASSRGQGTGANVLTF.

This clone came up once. The V and J genes are TRBV5-6 and TRBJ2-2; D perhaps matches TRBD2 (5 bases). V lost 0 bases to trimming and J lost 0 bases, with 9 bases between them. In germline, CDR1 is SGHDT, CDR2 YYEEEE. The CDR3 covers 16 residues. The CDR3 DNA sequence: TGTGCCAGCAGCTTGGTTCGGGAATCGAACACCGGGGAGCTGTTTTTT. It specifies CASSLVRESNTGELFF.

This clone was recorded a few times. The chain has TRBV3-1 (or the pseudogene TRBV3-2) and TRBJ2-3, with a weak D call TRBD2 (5 bases). Looked up from germline, CDR1 is LGHDT and CDR2 is YNNKEL (reference sequence). Trimming cost V 8 bases and J 3 bases, with 9 bases left between them. The CDR3 contains 12 residues. In DNA, the CDR3 is TGTGCCAGCGTTGGGGAGACAGATACGCAGTATTTT. Protein sequence: CASVGETDTQYF.

CDR3 region: CASSNFVAYEQYF. As DNA, the CDR3 is TGTGCCAGCAGTAACTTTGTAGCCTACGAGCAGTACTTC. The chain couples TRBV25-1 to TRBJ2-7; D remains ambiguous. Germline V lookup: CDR1 MGHDK, CDR2 SYGVNS. There are 13 residues in the CDR3. Trimming removed 5 bases at V and 2 bases at J, with 10 bases between.

V and J are TRBV27 and TRBJ1-5; D not resolved. Germline lookup yields CDR1 MNHEY and CDR2 SMNVEV (reference sequence). The V and J ends lost 7 bases and 7 bases respectively, with 11 bases between them. This CDR3 is 12 amino acids long. The CDR3 sequence is CASKDGEQPQHF. CDR3 DNA sequence: TGTGCCAGCAAGGACGGGGAGCAGCCCCAGCATTTT.

This rearrangement joins TRBV9 to TRBJ2-7, with 9 bases aligning to TRBD2. Germline CDR1 SGDLS, CDR2 YYNGEE. The length of the CDR3 is 18 residues. Trimming removed 3 bases from V and 4 bases from J; junction bases left unmatched: 17. DNA of the CDR3: TGTGCCAGCAGCGCCCAGTCTAGCGGGGCCCCGACGCCATACGAGCAGTACTTC. As protein: CASSAQSSGAPTPYEQYF.

J is TRBJ1-4 and V is TRBV5-1, with 10 bases aligning to TRBD1. Losses at the gene ends were 4 bases for V and 6 bases for J; bases not matched to a gene: 6. This CDR3 region has 15 residues. CDR1 and CDR2 from the germline V gene are SGHRS and YFSETQ. The CDR3 DNA follows: TGCGCCAGCAGCCTGCAAGGGACAGGGGATGAAAAACTGTTTTTT. It is translated as CASSLQGTGDEKLFF.

The chain recombines TRBV19 with TRBJ1-1; D perhaps matches TRBD1 (6 bases). CDR3 length: 17 amino acids. The germline V gene encodes CDR1 LNHDA and CDR2 SQIVND (reference sequence). The V and J ends lost 5 bases and 3 bases respectively, with 22 bases between them. The CDR3 coding sequence is TGTGCCAGTAGTCCCGCCGGCAGGGGCAGGGCGGACACTGAAGCTTTCTTT. Encoded protein: CASSPAGRGRADTEAFF.

V and J are TRBV6-1 and TRBJ1-1; D unresolved. V was shortened by 3 bases and J by 5 bases, with 19 bases between the two germline ends. In germline, CDR1 is MNHNS, CDR2 SASEGT. This CDR3 is 16 amino acids long. CDR3 region: CASSDPPGPRGTEAFF. CDR3 nucleotides: TGTGCCAGCAGTGACCCACCGGGCCCTAGAGGGACTGAAGCTTTCTTT.

In its sample, this clone was seen a few times. The chain combines TRBV3-1 (or the pseudogene TRBV3-2) with TRBJ1-1; D unresolved. The V gene lost 3 bases and the J gene lost 0 bases, with 8 bases spanning the gap. CDR3 length equals 14 residues. The germline V gene has CDR1 LGHDT and CDR2 YNNKEL (reference sequence). CDR3 sequence reads: CASSQSTVNTEAFF. Here the CDR3 DNA reads TGTGCCAGCAGCCAGAGCACAGTGAACACTGAAGCTTTCTTT.

The chain links TRBV5-5 to TRBJ2-7, with 8 bases matching TRBD1. Germline values: CDR1 SGHKS, CDR2 YYEKEE (reference sequence). Trimming cost V 5 bases and J 2 bases; bases outside gene matches: 9. The CDR3 is 15 residues long. The CDR3 DNA reads as TGTGCCAGCAGTCTCGACAGGGGCTACCCCTACGAGCAGTACTTC. Translated, it gives CASSLDRGYPYEQYF.

About this clone itself: Other nucleotide sequences in the sample specify the same CDR3. The V and J genes are TRBV6-5 and TRBJ1-5; possibly TRBD1 for D (5 bases). V lost 0 bases, J lost 9 bases, and 6 bases lay in between. Germline values: CDR1 MNHEY, CDR2 SVGAGI. This CDR3 is 12 amino acids long. CDR3 coding DNA: TGTGCCAGCAGTTACTCGGGGGGGCCCCAGCATTTT. It specifies CASSYSGGPQHF.

This chain links TRBV27 with TRBJ2-7; D gene uncertain. Trimming cost V 6 bases and J 0 bases, with 9 bases left between them. The CDR3 covers 13 residues. In germline, CDR1 is MNHEY, CDR2 SMNVEV (reference sequence). The CDR3 sequence: CASRLTFSYEQYF. For the CDR3, the DNA is TGTGCCAGCAGGCTTACTTTCTCCTACGAGCAGTACTTC.

This clone was observed a single time. The CDR3 DNA sequence: TGCGCCAGCAGCTTGGCCGTCGGGACACGGAGTGGCTACACCTTC. Translation gives CASSLAVGTRSGYTF. The chain couples TRBV5-1 to TRBJ1-2, with D tentatively TRBD1 (6 bases). Looked up from germline, CDR1 is SGHRS and CDR2 is YFSETQ. Trimming took off 0 bases at V and 7 bases at J, with 16 bases between the two ends. The CDR3 totals 15 residues.

This clone has more than one count but fewer than ten. The V and J genes are TRBV11-3 and TRBJ1-1, with D unresolved. V lost 5 bases, J lost 2 bases, and 6 bases lay in between. Germline loops: CDR1 SGHNT, CDR2 YENEEA. This CDR3 region has 12 residues. CDR3 nucleotides: TGTGCCAGCAGCGGTACAAACACTGAAGCTTTCTTT. Protein: CASSGTNTEAFF.

The rearrangement joins TRBV7-9 to TRBJ1-2; D is unclear. The CDR3 runs 15 residues. Deletions cut 5 bases from V and 7 bases from J, with 20 bases between. Looked up from germline, CDR1 is SEHNR and CDR2 is FQNEAQ (reference sequence). As DNA, the CDR3 is TGTGCCAGCAGCCCTCGGGAGAATCCTTTTGGTGGCTACACCTTC. This sequence encodes CASSPRENPFGGYTF.